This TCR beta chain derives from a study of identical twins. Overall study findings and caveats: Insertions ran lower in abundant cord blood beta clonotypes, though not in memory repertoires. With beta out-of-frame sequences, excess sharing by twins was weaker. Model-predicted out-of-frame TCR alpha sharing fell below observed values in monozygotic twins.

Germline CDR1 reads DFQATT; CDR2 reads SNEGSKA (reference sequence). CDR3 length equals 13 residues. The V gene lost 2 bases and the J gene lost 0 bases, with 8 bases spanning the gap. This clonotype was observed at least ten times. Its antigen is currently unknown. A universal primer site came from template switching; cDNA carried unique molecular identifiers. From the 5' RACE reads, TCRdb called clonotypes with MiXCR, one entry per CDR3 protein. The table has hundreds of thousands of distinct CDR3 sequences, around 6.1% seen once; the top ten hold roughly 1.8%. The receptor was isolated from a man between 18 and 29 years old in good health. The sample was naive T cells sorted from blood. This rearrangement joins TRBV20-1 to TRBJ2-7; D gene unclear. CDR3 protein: CSARPISSYEQYF. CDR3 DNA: TGCAGTGCTAGACCCATTAGCTCCTACGAGCAGTACTTC.